This TCR beta chain was captured by sequencing in a study of cytomegalovirus exposure and HLA in healthy donors. The CDR3 runs 12 residues. The germline V gene encodes CDR1 SGHVS and CDR2 FQNEAQ. The primer mix had 60 Vbeta and 13 Jbeta primers. Sequencing was performed with immunoSEQ multiplex PCR; in TCRdb, only in-frame clones are kept and a portion is missing. Across some 120,000 clones, the top ten clones capture around 2.7% of the sample. For this clone: One end of the junction does not line up with germline, which may come from a read error.

Input material: PBMCs. The chain is built from TRBV7-8 and TRBJ1-4, with 11 bases aligning to TRBD1. This clonotype was sampled from a man younger than 40 in good health and CMV-seronegative. This chain's CDR3 is CASSPRTGGATF. The CDR3 coding sequence is TGTGCCAGCAGCCCACGGACAGGGGGCGCGACGTTT. Full variable domain (outside the CDR3, taken from reference TRBV7-8 and TRBJ1-4): GAGVSQSPRYKVAKRGQDVALRCDPISGHVSLFWYQQALGQGPEFLTYFQNEAQLDKSGLPSDRFFAERPEGSVSTLKIQRTQQEDSAVYLCASSPRTGGATFGSGTQLSVL.